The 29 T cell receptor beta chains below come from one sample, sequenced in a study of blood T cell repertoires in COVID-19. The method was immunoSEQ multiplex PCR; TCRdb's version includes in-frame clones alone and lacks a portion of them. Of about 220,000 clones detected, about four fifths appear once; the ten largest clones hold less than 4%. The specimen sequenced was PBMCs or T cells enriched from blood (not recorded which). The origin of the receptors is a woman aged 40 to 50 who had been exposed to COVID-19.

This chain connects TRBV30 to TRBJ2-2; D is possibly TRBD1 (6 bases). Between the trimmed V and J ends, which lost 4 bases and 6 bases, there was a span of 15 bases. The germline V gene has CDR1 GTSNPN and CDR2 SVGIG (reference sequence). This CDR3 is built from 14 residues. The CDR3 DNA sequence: TGTGCCTGGAAGAAGAGAGGACAGCCCGGGGAGCTGTTTTTT. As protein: CAWKKRGQPGELFF. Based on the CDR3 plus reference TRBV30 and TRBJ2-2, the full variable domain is SQTIHQWPATLVQPVGSPLSLECTVEGTSNPNLYWYRQAAGRGLQLLFYSVGIGQISSEVPQNLSASRPQDRQFILSSKKLLLSDSGFYLCAWKKRGQPGELFFGEGSRLTVL.

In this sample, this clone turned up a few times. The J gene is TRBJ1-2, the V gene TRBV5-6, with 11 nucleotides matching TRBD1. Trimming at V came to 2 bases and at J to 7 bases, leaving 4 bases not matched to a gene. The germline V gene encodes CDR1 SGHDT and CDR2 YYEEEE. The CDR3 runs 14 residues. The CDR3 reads CASSFQGQGAGYTF. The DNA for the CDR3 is TGTGCCAGCAGCTTCCAAGGACAGGGGGCTGGCTACACCTTC. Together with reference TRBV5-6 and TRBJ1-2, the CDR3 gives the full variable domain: DAGVTQSPTHLIKTRGQQVTLRCSPKSGHDTVSWYQQALGQGPQFIFQYYEEEERQRGNFPDRFSGHQFPNYSSELNVNALLLGDSALYLCASSFQGQGAGYTFGSGTRLTVV.

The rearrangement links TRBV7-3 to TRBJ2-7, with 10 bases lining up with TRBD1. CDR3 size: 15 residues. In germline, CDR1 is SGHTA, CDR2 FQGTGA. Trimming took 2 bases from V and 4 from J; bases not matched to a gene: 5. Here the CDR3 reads CASSLDGTGAYEQYF. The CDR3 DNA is TGTGCCAGCAGCTTAGACGGGACAGGGGCGTACGAGCAGTACTTC.

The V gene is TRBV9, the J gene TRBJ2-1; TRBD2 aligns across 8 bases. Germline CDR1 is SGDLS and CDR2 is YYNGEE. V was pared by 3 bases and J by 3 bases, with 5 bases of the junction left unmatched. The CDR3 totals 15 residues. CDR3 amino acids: CASSAIAGYYNEQFF. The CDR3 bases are TGTGCCAGCAGCGCTATAGCGGGGTACTACAATGAGCAGTTCTTC.

CDR3 sequence (DNA): TGTGCCAGCAGCTTTAATCAGGGGGCGAACACCGGGGAGCTGTTTTTT. Its protein is CASSFNQGANTGELFF. The chain recombines TRBV11-2 with TRBJ2-2; 7 bases agree with TRBD1. There are 16 residues in the CDR3. CDR1 SGHAT and CDR2 FQNNGV come from the germline V gene. The V gene end was trimmed by 3 bases and the J gene end by 0 bases; junction bases not matched to a gene: 4.

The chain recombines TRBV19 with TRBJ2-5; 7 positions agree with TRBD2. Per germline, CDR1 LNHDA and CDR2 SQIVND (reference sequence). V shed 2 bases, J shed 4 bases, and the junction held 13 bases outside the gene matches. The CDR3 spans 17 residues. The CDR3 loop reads CASSIPFPSGRGETQYF. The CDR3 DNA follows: TGTGCCAGTAGTATACCCTTCCCATCAGGGAGGGGAGAGACCCAGTACTTC.

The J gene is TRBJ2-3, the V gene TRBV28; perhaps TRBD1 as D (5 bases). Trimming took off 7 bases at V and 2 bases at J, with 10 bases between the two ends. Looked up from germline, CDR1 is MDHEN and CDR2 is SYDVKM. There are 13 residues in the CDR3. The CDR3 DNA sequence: TGTGCCAGCACCGAGACAGACACAGATACGCAGTATTTT. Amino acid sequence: CASTETDTDTQYF. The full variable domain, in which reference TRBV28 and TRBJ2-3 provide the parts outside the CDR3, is DVKVTQSSRYLVKRTGEKVFLECVQDMDHENMFWYRQDPGLGLRLIYFSYDVKMKEKGDIPEGYSVSREKKERFSLILESASTNQTSMYLCASTETDTDTQYFGPGTRLTVL.

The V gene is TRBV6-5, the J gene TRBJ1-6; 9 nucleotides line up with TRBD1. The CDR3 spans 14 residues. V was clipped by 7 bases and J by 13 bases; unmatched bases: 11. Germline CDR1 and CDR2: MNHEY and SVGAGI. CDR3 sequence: CASIQGQGLYPLHF. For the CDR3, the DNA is TGTGCCAGCATCCAGGGACAGGGATTGTATCCCCTCCACTTT.

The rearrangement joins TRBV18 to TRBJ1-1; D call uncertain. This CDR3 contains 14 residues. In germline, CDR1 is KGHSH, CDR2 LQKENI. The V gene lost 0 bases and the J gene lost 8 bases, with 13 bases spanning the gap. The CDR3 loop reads CASSPPATKVEAFF. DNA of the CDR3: TGTGCCAGCTCACCACCGGCAACCAAAGTGGAAGCTTTCTTT.

CDR3 sequence: CASSPALGTGAVWVLTF. The CDR3 DNA follows: TGTGCCAGCAGCCCAGCGCTTGGGACAGGGGCTGTCTGGGTCCTGACTTTC. The chain links TRBV6-2 or TRBV6-3 to TRBJ2-6, with 10 bases matching TRBD1. Trimming removed 6 bases from V and 13 bases from J; junction bases left unmatched: 18. The CDR3 extends over 17 amino acids. The germline V gene has CDR1 MNHEY and CDR2 SVGEGT.

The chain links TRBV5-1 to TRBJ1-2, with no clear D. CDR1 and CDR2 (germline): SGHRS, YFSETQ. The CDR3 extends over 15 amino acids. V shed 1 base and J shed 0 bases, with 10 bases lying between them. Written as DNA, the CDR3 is TGCGCCAGCAGCTTGAGACCGGGAGCTAACTATGGCTACACCTTC. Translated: CASSLRPGANYGYTF.

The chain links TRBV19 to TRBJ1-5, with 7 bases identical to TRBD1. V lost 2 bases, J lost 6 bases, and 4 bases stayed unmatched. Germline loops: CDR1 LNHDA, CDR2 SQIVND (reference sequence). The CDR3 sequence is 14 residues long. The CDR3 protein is CASSIPGGFQPQHF. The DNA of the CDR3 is TGTGCCAGTAGTATACCAGGGGGTTTTCAGCCCCAGCATTTT.

Here the CDR3 reads CASSAEAGYEQYF. The CDR3 DNA sequence: TGTGCCAGCAGTGCTGAGGCAGGGTACGAGCAGTACTTC. This sequence joins TRBV6-4 and TRBJ2-7, with a weak D call TRBD1 (5 bases). Trimming left V 4 bases short and J 4 bases short, with 11 bases between. The length of the CDR3 is 13 residues. Germline lookup yields CDR1 MRHNA and CDR2 SNTAGT.

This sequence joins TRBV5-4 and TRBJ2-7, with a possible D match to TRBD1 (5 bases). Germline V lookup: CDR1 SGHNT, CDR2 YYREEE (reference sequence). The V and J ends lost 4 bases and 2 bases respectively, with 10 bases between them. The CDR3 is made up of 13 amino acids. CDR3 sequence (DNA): TGTGCCAGCAGCCTCCAGACAGCCTACGAGCAGTACTTC. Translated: CASSLQTAYEQYF.

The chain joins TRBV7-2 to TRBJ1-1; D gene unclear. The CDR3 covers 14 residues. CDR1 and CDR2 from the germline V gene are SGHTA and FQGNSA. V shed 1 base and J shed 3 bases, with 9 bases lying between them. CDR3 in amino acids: CASSLGSRHTEAFF. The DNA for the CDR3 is TGTGCCAGCAGCTTAGGGTCCAGGCACACTGAAGCTTTCTTT.

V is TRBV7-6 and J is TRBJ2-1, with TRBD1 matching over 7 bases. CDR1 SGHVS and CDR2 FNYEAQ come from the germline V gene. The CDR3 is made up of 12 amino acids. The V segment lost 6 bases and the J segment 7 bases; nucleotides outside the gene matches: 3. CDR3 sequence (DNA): TGTGCCAGCAGTAGGGGGCCGAATGAGCAGTTCTTC. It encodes CASSRGPNEQFF.

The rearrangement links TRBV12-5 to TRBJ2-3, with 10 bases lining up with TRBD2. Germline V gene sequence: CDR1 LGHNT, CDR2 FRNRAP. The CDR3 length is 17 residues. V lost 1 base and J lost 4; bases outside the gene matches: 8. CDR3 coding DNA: TGTGCTAGTGGTTTGGCTGGGACTAGCGACCCCCCAGATACGCAGTATTTT. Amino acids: CASGLAGTSDPPDTQYF.

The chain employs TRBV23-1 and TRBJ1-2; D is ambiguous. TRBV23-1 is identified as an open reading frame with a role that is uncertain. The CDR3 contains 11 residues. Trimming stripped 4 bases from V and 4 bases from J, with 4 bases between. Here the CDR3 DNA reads TGCGCCAGCAGTCGCGTCTATGGCTACACCTTC. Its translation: CASSRVYGYTF.

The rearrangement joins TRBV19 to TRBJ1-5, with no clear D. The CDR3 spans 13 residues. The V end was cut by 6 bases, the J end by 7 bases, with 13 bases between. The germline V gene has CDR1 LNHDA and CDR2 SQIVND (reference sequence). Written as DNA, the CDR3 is TGTGCCAGTAGGCATAGGGAGGGCCAGCCCCAGCATTTT. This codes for CASRHREGQPQHF.

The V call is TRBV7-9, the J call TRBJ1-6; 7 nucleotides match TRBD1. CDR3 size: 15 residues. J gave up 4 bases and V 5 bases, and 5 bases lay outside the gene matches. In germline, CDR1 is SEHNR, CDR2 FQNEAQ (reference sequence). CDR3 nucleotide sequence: TGTGCCAGCAGCGGGGGACAGACTTATAATTCACCCCTCCACTTT. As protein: CASSGGQTYNSPLHF.

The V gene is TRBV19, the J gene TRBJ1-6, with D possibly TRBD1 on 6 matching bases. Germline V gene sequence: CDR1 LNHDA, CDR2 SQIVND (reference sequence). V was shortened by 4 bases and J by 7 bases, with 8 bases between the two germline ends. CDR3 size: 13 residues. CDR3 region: CASSNRENSPLHF. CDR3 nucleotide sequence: TGTGCCAGTAGTAACAGGGAGAATTCACCCCTCCACTTT.

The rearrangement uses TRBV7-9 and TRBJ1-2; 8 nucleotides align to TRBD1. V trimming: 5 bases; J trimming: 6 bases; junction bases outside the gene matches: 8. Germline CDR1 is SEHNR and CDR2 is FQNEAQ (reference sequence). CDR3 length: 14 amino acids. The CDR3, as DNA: TGTGCCAGCAGCCCCCGGACAGGGAAGAATGGCTACACCTTC. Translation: CASSPRTGKNGYTF.

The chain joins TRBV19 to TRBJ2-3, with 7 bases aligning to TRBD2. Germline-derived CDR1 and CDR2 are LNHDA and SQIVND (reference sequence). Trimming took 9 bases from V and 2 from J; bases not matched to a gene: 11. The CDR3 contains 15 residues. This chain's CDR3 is CASYDLGGTTDTQYF. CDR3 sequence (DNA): TGTGCCAGCTACGACCTGGGAGGGACCACAGATACGCAGTATTTT.

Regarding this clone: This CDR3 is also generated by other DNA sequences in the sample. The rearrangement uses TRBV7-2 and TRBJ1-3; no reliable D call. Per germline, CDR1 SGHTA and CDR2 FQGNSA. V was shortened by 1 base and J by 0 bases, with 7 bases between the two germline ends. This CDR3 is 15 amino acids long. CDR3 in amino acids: CASSLGASSGNTIYF. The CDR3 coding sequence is TGTGCCAGCAGCTTAGGGGCCAGCTCTGGAAACACCATATATTTT.

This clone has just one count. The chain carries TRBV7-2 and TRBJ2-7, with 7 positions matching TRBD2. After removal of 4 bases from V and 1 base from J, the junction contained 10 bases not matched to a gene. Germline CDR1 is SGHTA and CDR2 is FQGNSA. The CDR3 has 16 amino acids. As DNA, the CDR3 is TGTGCCAGCAGCTGGGGGGGACCGGACGGGTCCTACGAGCAGTACTTC. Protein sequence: CASSWGGPDGSYEQYF.

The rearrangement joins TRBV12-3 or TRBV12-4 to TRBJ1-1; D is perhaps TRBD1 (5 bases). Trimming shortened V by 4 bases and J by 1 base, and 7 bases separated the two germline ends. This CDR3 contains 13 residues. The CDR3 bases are TGTGCCAGCAGTTCTCAGGGGAACACTGAAGCTTTCTTT. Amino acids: CASSSQGNTEAFF.

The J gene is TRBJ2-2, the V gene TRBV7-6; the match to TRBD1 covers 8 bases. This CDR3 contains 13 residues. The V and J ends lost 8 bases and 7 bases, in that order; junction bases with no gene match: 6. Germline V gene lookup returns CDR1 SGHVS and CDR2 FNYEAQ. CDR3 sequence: CASRQGAGGELFF. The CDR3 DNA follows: TGTGCCAGCCGGCAGGGGGCAGGCGGGGAGCTGTTTTTT.

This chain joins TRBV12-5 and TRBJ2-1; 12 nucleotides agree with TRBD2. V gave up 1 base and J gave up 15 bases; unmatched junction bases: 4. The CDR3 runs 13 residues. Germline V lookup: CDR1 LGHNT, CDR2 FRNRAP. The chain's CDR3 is CASGLGLAGVRFF. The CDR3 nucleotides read TGTGCTAGTGGTTTGGGACTAGCGGGGGTTCGGTTCTTC.

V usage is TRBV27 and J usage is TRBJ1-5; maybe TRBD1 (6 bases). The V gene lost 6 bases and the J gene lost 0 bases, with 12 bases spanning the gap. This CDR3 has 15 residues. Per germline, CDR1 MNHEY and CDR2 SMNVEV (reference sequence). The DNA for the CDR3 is TGTGCCAGCAGACCCGACAGGATTAGCAATCAGCCCCAGCATTTT. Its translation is CASRPDRISNQPQHF.